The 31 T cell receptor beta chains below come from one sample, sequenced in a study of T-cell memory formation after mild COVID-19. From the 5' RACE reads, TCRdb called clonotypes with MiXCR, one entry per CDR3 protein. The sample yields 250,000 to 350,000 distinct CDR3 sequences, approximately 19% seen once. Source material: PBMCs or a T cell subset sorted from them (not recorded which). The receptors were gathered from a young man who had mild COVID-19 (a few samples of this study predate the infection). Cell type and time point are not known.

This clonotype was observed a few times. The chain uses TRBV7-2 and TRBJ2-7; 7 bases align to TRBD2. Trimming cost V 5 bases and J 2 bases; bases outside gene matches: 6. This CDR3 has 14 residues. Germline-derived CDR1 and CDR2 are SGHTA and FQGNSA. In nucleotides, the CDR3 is TGTGCCAGCAGCACCTTAGCGGGTCCCTACGAGCAGTACTTC. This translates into CASSTLAGPYEQYF. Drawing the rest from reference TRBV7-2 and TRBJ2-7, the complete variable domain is GAGVSQSPSNKVTEKGKDVELRCDPISGHTALYWYRQSLGQGLEFLIYFQGNSAPDKSGLPSDRFSAERTGGSVSTLTIQRTQQEDSAVYLCASSTLAGPYEQYFGPGTRLTVT.

This chain's CDR3 is CASSRSANEKLFF. The CDR3 DNA sequence: TGTGCCAGCTCACGGTCAGCTAATGAAAAACTGTTTTTT. The rearrangement uses TRBV18 and TRBJ1-4; D ambiguous. Germline V CDR1 and CDR2: KGHSH, LQKENI. The V and J ends lost 4 bases and 3 bases respectively, with 6 bases between them. This CDR3 comprises 13 residues.

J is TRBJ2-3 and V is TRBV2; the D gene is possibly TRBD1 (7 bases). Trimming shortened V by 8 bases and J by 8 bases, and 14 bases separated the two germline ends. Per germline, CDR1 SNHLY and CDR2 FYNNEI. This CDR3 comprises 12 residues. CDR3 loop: CASVEGQRTQYF. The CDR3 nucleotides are TGTGCCAGCGTGGAGGGACAGCGTACGCAGTATTTT. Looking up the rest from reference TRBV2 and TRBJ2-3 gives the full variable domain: EPEVTQTPSHQVTQMGQEVILRCVPISNHLYFYWYRQILGQKVEFLVSFYNNEISEKSEIFDDQFSVERPDGSNFTLKIRSTKLEDSAMYFCASVEGQRTQYFGPGTRLTVL.

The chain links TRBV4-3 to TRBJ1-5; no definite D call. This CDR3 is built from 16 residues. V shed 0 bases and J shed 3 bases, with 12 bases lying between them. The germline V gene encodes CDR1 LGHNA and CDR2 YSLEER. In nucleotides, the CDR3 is TGCGCCAGCAGCCAAGATCCCGCAGGTCTCAATCAGCCCCAGCATTTT. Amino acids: CASSQDPAGLNQPQHF.

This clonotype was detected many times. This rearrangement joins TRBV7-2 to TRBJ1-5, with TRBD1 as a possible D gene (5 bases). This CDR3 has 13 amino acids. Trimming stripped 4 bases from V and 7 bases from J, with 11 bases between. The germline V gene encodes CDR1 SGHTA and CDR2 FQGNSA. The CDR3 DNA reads TGTGCCAGCAGCTACGGGGGGGAGCAGCCCCAGCATTTT. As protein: CASSYGGEQPQHF.

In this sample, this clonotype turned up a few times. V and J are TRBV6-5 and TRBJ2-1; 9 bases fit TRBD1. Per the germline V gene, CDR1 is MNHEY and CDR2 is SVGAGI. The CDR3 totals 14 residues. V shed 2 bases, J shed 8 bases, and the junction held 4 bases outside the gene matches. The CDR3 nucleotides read TGTGCCAGCAGTTACGGGACAGGGTTCGATGAGCAGTTCTTC. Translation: CASSYGTGFDEQFF.

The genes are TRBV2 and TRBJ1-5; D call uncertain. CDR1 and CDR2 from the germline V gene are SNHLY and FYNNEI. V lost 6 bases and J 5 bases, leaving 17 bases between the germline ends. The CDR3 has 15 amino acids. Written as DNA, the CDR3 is TGTGCCAGCAGCCCTACTGGAGCAGAGCATCAGCCCCAGCATTTT. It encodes CASSPTGAEHQPQHF.

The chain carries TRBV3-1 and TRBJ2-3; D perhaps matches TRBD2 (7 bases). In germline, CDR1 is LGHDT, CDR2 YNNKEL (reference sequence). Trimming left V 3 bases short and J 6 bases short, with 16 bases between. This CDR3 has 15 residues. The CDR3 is CASSQGGGPVDTQYF. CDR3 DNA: TGTGCCAGCAGCCAGGGGGGGGGGCCGGTGGATACGCAGTATTTT.

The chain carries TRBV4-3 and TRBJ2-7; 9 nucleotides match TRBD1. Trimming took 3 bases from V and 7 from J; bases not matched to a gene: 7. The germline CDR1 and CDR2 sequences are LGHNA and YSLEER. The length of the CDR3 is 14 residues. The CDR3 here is CASSQGTGPWEQYF. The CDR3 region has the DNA TGCGCCAGCAGCCAGGGGACAGGGCCTTGGGAGCAGTACTTC.

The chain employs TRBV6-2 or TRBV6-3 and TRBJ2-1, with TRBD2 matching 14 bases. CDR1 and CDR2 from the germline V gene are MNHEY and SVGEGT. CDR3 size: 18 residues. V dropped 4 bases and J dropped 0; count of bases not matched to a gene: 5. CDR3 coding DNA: TGTGCCAGCAGTTGGGGACTAGCGGGGGATAGCTCCTACAATGAGCAGTTCTTC. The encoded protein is CASSWGLAGDSSYNEQFF.

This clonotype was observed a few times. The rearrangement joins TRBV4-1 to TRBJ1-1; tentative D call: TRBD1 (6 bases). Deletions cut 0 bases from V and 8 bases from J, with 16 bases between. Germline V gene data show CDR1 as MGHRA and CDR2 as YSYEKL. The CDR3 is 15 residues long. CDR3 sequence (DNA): TGCGCCAGCAGCCAAGAGGGCAGGGACACCACGGAAGCTTTCTTT. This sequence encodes CASSQEGRDTTEAFF.

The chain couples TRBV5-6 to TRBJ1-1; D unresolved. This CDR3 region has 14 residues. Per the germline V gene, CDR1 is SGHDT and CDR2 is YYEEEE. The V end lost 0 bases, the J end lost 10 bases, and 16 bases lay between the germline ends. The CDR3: CASSLGSQVIGAFF. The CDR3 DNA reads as TGTGCCAGCAGCTTGGGCTCGCAGGTAATTGGAGCTTTCTTT.

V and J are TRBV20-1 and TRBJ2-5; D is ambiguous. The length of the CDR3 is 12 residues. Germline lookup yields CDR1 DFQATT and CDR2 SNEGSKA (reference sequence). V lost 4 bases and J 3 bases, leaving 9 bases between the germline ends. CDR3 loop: CSANRRKETQYF. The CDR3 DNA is TGCAGTGCTAATCGTAGGAAAGAGACCCAGTACTTC.

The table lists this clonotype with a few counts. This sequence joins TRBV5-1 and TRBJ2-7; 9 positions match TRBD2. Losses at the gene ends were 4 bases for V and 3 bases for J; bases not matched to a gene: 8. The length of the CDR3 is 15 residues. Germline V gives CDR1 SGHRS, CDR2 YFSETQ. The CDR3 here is CASSAGLATFYEQYF. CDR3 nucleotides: TGCGCCAGCAGCGCCGGACTAGCGACCTTCTACGAGCAGTACTTC.

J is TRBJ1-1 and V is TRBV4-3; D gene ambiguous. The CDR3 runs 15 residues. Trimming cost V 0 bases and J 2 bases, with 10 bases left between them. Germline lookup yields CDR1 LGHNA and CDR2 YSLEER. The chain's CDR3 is CASSQDPTVNTEAFF. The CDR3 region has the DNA TGCGCCAGCAGCCAAGATCCGACGGTAAACACTGAAGCTTTCTTT.

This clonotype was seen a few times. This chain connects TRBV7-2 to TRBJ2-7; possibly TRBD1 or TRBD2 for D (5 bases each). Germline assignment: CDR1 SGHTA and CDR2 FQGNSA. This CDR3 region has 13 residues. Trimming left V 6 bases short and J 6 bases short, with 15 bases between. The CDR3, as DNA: TGTGCCAGCAGGGAAGAGGCTGGGGGCGAGCAGTACTTC. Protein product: CASREEAGGEQYF. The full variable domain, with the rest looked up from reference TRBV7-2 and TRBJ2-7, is GAGVSQSPSNKVTEKGKDVELRCDPISGHTALYWYRQSLGQGLEFLIYFQGNSAPDKSGLPSDRFSAERTGGSVSTLTIQRTQQEDSAVYLCASREEAGGEQYFGPGTRLTVT.

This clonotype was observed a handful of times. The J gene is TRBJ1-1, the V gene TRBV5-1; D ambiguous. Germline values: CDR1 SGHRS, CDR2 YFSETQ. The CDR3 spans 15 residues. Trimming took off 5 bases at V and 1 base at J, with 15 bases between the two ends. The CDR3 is CASRTDPGKNTEAFF. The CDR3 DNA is TGCGCCAGCAGGACGGATCCGGGAAAGAACACTGAAGCTTTCTTT.

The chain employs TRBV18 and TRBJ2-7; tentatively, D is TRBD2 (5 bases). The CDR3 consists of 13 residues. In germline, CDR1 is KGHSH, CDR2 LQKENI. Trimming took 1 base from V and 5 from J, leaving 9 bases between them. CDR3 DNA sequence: TGTGCCAGCTCACCACTAAGGGAGAACGAGCAGTACTTC. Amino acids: CASSPLRENEQYF. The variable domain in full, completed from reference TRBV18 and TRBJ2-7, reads NAGVMQNPRHLVRRRGQEARLRCSPMKGHSHVYWYRQLPEEGLKFMVYLQKENIIDESGMPKERFSAEFPKEGPSILRIQQVVRGDSAAYFCASSPLRENEQYFGPGTRLTVT.

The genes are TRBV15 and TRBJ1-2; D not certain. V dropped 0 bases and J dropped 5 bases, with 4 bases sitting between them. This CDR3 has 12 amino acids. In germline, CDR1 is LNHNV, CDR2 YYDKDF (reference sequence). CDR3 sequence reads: CATSRDEYGYTF. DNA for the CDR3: TGTGCCACCAGCAGAGACGAGTATGGCTACACCTTC.

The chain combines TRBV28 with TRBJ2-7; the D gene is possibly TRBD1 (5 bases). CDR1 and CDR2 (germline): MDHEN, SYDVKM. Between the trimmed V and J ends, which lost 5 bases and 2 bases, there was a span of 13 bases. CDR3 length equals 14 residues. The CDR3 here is CASSRWTLTYEQYV. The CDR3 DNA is TGTGCCAGCAGTCGTTGGACATTGACCTACGAGCAGTACGTC.

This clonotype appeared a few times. CDR3 residues: CASSQGRASGNNEQFF. The CDR3 DNA follows: TGCGCCAGCAGCCAAGGAAGGGCTAGCGGGAACAATGAGCAGTTCTTC. The V and J genes are TRBV4-1 and TRBJ2-1; 9 nucleotides agree with TRBD2. CDR3 length: 16 amino acids. Germline CDR1 is MGHRA and CDR2 is YSYEKL. The V and J ends lost 1 base and 5 bases, in that order; junction bases with no gene match: 6.

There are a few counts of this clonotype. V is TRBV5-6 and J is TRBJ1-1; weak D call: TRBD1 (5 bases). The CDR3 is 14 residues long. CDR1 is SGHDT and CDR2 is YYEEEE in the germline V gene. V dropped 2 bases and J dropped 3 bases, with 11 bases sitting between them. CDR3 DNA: TGTGCCAGCAGCTTTCTGCAGGGCTACACTGAAGCTTTCTTT. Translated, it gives CASSFLQGYTEAFF.

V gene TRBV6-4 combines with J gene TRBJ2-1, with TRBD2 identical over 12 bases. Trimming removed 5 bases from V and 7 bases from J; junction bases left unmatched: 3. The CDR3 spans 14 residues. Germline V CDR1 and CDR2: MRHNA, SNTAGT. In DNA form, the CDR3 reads TGTGCCAGCAGTCTAGCGGGGGGGGCGAATGAGCAGTTCTTC. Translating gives CASSLAGGANEQFF.

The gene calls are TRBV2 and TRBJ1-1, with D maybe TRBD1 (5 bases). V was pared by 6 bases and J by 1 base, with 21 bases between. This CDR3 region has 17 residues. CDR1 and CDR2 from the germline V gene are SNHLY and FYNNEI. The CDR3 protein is CASSPVATDGANTEAFF. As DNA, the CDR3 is TGTGCCAGCAGCCCCGTAGCAACAGATGGGGCGAACACTGAAGCTTTCTTT.

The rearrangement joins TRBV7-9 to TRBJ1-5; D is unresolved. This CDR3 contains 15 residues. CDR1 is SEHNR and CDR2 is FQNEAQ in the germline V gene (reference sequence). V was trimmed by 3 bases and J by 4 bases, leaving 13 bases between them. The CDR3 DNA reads TGTGCCAGCAGCTTCGCGCCCGGATTTAATCAGCCCCAGCATTTT. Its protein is CASSFAPGFNQPQHF. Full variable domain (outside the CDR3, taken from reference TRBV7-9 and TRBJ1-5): DTGVSQNPRHKITKRGQNVTFRCDPISEHNRLYWYRQTLGQGPEFLTYFQNEAQLEKSRLLSDRFSAERPKGSFSTLEIQRTEQGDSAMYLCASSFAPGFNQPQHFGDGTRLSIL.

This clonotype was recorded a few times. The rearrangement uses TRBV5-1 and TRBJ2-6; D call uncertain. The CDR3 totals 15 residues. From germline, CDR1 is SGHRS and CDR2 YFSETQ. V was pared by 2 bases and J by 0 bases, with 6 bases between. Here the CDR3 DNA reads TGCGCCAGCAGCTTTTCTGTCTCTGGGGCCAACGTCCTGACTTTC. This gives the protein CASSFSVSGANVLTF.

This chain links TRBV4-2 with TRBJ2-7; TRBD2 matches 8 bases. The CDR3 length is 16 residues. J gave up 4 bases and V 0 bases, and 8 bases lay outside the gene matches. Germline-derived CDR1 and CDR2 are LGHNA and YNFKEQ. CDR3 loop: CASSQDLGGGTYEQYF. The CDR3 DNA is TGTGCCAGCAGCCAAGATCTGGGCGGGGGGACTTACGAGCAGTACTTC.

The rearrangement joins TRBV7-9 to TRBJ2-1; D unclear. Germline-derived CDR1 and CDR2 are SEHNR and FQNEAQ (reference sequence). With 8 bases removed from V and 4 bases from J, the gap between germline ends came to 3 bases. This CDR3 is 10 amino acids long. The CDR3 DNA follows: TGTGCCAGCGGTTACAATGAGCAGTTCTTC. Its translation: CASGYNEQFF.

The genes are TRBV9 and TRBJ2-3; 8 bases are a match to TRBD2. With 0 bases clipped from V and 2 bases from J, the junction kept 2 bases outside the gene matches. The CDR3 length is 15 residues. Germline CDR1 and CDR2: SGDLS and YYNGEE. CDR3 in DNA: TGTGCCAGCAGCGTAGCGGGGGGGAACACAGATACGCAGTATTTT. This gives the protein CASSVAGGNTDTQYF.

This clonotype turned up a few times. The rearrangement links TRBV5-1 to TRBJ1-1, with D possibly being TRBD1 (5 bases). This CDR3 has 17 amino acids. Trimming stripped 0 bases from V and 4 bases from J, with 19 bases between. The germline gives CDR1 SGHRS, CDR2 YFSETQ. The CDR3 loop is CASSLASGWGEATEAFF. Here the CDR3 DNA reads TGCGCCAGCAGCTTGGCCTCAGGGTGGGGAGAGGCCACTGAAGCTTTCTTT.

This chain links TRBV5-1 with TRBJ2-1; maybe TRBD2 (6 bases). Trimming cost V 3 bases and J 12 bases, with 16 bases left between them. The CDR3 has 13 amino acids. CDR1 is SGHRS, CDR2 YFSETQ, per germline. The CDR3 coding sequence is TGCGCCAGCAGCTCCGGGACTTCTGGGGGGCAGTTCTTC. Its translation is CASSSGTSGGQFF.